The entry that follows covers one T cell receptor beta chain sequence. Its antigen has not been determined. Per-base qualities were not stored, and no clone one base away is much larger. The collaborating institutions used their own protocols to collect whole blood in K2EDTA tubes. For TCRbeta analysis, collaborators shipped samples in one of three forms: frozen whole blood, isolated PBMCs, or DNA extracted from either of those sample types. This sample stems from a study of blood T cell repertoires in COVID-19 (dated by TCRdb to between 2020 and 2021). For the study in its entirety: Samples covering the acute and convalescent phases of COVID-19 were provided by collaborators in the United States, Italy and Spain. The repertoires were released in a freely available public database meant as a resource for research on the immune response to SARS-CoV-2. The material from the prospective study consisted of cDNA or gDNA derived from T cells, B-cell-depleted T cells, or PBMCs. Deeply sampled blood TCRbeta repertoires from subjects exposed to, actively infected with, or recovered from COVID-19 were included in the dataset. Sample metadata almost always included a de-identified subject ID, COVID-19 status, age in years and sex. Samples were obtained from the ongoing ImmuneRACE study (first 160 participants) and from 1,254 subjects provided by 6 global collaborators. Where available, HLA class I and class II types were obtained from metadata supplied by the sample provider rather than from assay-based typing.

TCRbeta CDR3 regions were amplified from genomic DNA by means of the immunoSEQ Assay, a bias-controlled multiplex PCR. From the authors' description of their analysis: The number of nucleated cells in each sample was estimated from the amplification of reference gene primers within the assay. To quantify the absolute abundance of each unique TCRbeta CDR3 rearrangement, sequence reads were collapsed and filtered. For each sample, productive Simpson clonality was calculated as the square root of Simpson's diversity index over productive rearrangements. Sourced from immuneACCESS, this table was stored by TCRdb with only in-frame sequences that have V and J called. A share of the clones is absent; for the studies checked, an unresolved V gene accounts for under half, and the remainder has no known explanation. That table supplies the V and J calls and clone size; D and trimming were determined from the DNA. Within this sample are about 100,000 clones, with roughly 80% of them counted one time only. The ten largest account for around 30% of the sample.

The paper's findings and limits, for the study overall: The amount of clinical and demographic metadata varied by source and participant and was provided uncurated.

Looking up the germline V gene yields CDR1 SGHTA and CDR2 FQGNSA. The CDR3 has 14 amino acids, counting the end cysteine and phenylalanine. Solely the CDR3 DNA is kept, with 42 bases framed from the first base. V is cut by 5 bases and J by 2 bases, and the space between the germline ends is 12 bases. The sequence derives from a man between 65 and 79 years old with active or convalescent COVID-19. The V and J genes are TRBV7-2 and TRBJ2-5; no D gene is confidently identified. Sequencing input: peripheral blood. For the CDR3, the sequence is CASSLPQPQETQYF. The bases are TGTGCCAGCAGCCTCCCACAGCCTCAAGAGACCCAGTACTTC.